Listed below are T cell receptor beta chains from one sample, sequenced in a study of beta chain features in type 1 diabetes. Here immunoSEQ multiplex PCR was the method, and the copy in TCRdb shows in-frame clones only, minus some. The sample includes roughly 500,000 clones, over 25% of them seen just once. What was sequenced was naive CD4+ T cells from blood. The source is a man between 18 and 29 years old in good health. Both conserved end residues are part of each CDR3. D genes are given only for firm matches. Clone size is given for some rows only: seen once, a few or many times, or a class if the clone is expanded.

v_call	j_call	d_call	clone_size	cdr3_nt	cdr3_aa
TRBV30	TRBJ1-4	NA	few	TGTGCCTGGAGTGCAGGGAATGAAAAACTGTTTTTT	CAWSAGNEKLFF
TRBV7-9	TRBJ2-2	TRBD1	NA	TGTGCCAGCAGGCAGGGGGCAGACACCGGGGAGCTGTTTTTT	CASRQGADTGELFF
TRBV30	TRBJ2-7	TRBD1	NA	TGTGCCTGGAGTGGAGGGACAGGGGACGAGCAGTACTTC	CAWSGGTGDEQYF
TRBV7-3	TRBJ2-3	TRBD2	few	TGTGCCAGCAGCTTCCCGGGAGGGCTTACAGATACGCAGTATTTT	CASSFPGGLTDTQYF
TRBV25-1	TRBJ2-1	NA	NA	TGTGCCAGCAGTGAACCGGCGGCGCTTTTTGAGCAGTTCTTC	CASSEPAALFEQFF
TRBV5-4	TRBJ2-1	TRBD1	NA	TGTGCCAGCAGTCCTAGGACAGGCGCGGCGCAGTTCTTC	CASSPRTGAAQFF
TRBV4-2	TRBJ2-7	NA	few	TGTGCCAGCAGCCAAGATCCAGGACTACCCTACGAGCAGTACTTC	CASSQDPGLPYEQYF
TRBV6-1	TRBJ2-5	NA	NA	TGCGGTGGGGGCGGCGGGGAGACCCAGTACTTC	CGGGGGETQYF
TRBV30	TRBJ1-2	NA	few	TGTGCCTGGTCCCTCAGGCAGGGGTATGGCTACACCTTC	CAWSLRQGYGYTF
TRBV25-1	TRBJ1-2	NA	NA	TGTGCCAGCAGGGGGGACTCCAAGAGGGGCTACACCTTC	CASRGDSKRGYTF
TRBV14	TRBJ2-7	TRBD2	NA	TGTGCCAGCAGCCAAGATCGGGTTGTAGCGGGAGACTACGAGCAGTACTTC	CASSQDRVVAGDYEQYF